Sequencing of this TCR beta chain was carried out in a study of identical twins. The CDR3 has 16 amino acids. The trim removed 5 bases at V and 1 base at J, leaving 6 bases unmatched. Template switching added a universal primer site; cDNA carried unique molecular identifiers. TCRdb re-called the 5' RACE reads with MiXCR, one entry per CDR3 protein. This sample has just under 550,000 distinct CDR3 sequences, with 12% to 15% found just once. The same sample was also studied in work on yellow fever vaccine responses in identical twins. That paper adds: Twin vaccine T cell responses reportedly seemed partly convergent, partly personalized.

This chain joins TRBV12-3 or TRBV12-4 and TRBJ2-3, with 10 positions matching TRBD1. This TCR was recovered from a woman between 18 and 29 years old in good health. Sample: CD4+ T cells sorted from blood. CDR3 in amino acids: CASSRTGGTGTDTQYF. CDR3 DNA sequence: TGTGCCAGCAGTAGGACAGGGGGGACAGGCACAGATACGCAGTATTTT.